The rows below give T cell receptor beta chains drawn from one sample of a study of neoadjuvant anti-PD-1 for oral cavity cancer. Sequencing used immunoSEQ multiplex PCR; TCRdb keeps in-frame clones, though not all of them. The sample consists of 33,000 or so clones, 80% of them appearing once. Sequencing used PBMCs, obtained after nivolumab (anti-PD-1) treatment. The source is a person aged 40-85 years with oral cavity squamous cell carcinoma. The CDR3 runs from the conserved cysteine through the conserved F or W. D genes are given only for firm matches. Expanded clones get a size class; other rows say once, few or many, or leave the size out.

>NA|once|TRBJ1-1|TRBV2
TGTGCCAGCAGCACCTGGGGGGGGCCGAACACTGAAGCTTTCTTT
CASSTWGGPNTEAFF
>NA|NA|TRBJ2-5|TRBV9
TGTGCCAGCAGCGTAGGGGCCAAGGTGGTCCAAGAGACCCAGTACTTC
CASSVGAKVVQETQYF
>NA|NA|TRBJ2-1|TRBV27
TGTGCCAGCAGTTCTCGTGGCGGCTCCTACAATGAGCAGTTCTTC
CASSSRGGSYNEQFF
>TRBD2|NA|TRBJ2-1|TRBV4-3
TGCGCCAGCAGCCTTGGACTAGCGGGTTACAATGAGCAGTTCTTC
CASSLGLAGYNEQFF
>NA|NA|TRBJ1-4|TRBV19
TGTGCCAGTAAGGATGTCCCGGGAGCGGATGAAAAACTGTTTTTT
CASKDVPGADEKLFF
>TRBD1|NA|TRBJ1-1|TRBV9
TGTGCCAGCAGCCCCAACGACAGGGGCCCCACTGAAGCTTTCTTT
CASSPNDRGPTEAFF
>NA|NA|TRBJ1-1|TRBV6-1
TGTGCCAGCAGAGAGACCTGGACGGTGAACACTGAAGCTTTCTTT
CASRETWTVNTEAFF
>TRBD1|few|TRBJ1-2|TRBV20-1
TGCAGTGCATATACAGGGGATAGCACCTTC
CSAYTGDSTF
>TRBD1|NA|TRBJ1-6|TRBV10-3
TGTGCCATCAGTGGGCGGACAGGGGGCAATTCACCCCTCCACTTT
CAISGRTGGNSPLHF
>NA|NA|TRBJ1-2|TRBV10-2
TGCGCCAGCAGTGGACCGGACTCTGGCTACACCTTC
CASSGPDSGYTF
>TRBD1|NA|TRBJ2-5|TRBV7-2
TGTGCCAGCAGCCCAGACAGGGGAGCGGAGACCCAGTACTTC
CASSPDRGAETQYF
>NA|NA|TRBJ2-3|TRBV11-3
TGTGCCAGCAGCTCTAGTTCCGGGGTTGGGGGCACAGATACGCAGTATTTT
CASSSSSGVGGTDTQYF
>NA|NA|TRBJ2-7|TRBV30
TGTGCCTGGAGTCGAGAGGGAGGGGGCTCCTACGAGCAGTACTTC
CAWSREGGGSYEQYF
>NA|NA|TRBJ2-7|TRBV30
TGTGCCTGGAGTAGGGGGGGAGGAAGCGAGCAGTACTTC
CAWSRGGGSEQYF
>TRBD1|NA|TRBJ2-1|TRBV6-1
TGTGCCAGCTATCGGGGACAGGGGATCGGTGAGCAGTTCTTC
CASYRGQGIGEQFF
>NA|NA|TRBJ2-7|TRBV7-9
TGTGCCAGCAGCCGAGGGGCAGGCGAGCAGTACTTC
CASSRGAGEQYF
>NA|NA|TRBJ2-6|TRBV28
TGTGCCAGCAGTCCCGATGGGGCCAACGTCCTGACTTTC
CASSPDGANVLTF
>NA|NA|TRBJ2-1|TRBV4-1
TGCGCCAGCAGCCAAGATGCCGGGGTCGATAATGAGCAGTTCTTC
CASSQDAGVDNEQFF
>NA|once|TRBJ1-2|TRBV11-2
TGTGCCAGCAGCTTGGGCGGCGATGGCTACACCTTC
CASSLGGDGYTF
>NA|NA|TRBJ1-1|TRBV9
TGTGCCAGCAGCGTAGCAACTGATAACACTGAAGCTTTCTTT
CASSVATDNTEAFF
>NA|NA|TRBJ1-2|TRBV2
TGTGCCAGCAGTGAAGGGTCGCAGACTAACTATGGCTACACCTTC
CASSEGSQTNYGYTF
>NA|NA|TRBJ1-4|TRBV6-4
TGTGCCGCCACTCATGGCCGCGGGGGTGGCGCAACTAATGAAAAACTGTTTTTT
CAATHGRGGGATNEKLFF
>TRBD1|medium-sized|TRBJ2-6|TRBV2
TGTGCCAGCAGTGGACAGGGATCTGGGGCCAACGTCCTGACTTTC
CASSGQGSGANVLTF
>NA|NA|TRBJ1-2|TRBV10-3
TGTGCCATCAGTGAGTCTTACTATGGCCACACCTTC
CAISESYYGHTF
>NA|NA|TRBJ2-7|TRBV9
TGTGCCAGCAGCGCTCAGTGGCCAGCGAGCTCCTACGAGCAGTACTTC
CASSAQWPASSYEQYF
>TRBD2|few|TRBJ2-7|TRBV10-3
TGTGCCAGCGGGACTAGAGAGGTCTACGAGCAGTACTTC
CASGTREVYEQYF
>NA|NA|TRBJ2-1|TRBV6-5
TGTGCCAGCAGCTTGGATAGGACTGAGCAGTTCTTC
CASSLDRTEQFF
>NA|NA|TRBJ2-6|TRBV7-3
TGTGCCAGCAGGCTTACACCGGGACTGATAAGCTCTGGGGCCAACGTCCTGACTTTC
CASRLTPGLISSGANVLTF
>NA|NA|TRBJ1-5|TRBV4-1
TGCGCCAGCAGCCAAGAAGTGGGCGACACCAACAATCAGCCCCAGCATTTT
CASSQEVGDTNNQPQHF
>NA|NA|TRBJ2-7|TRBV5-8
TGTGCCAGCAGCCGTATAGGACAGCTGTCCTACGAGCAGTACTTC
CASSRIGQLSYEQYF
>TRBD2|once|TRBJ2-3|TRBV2
TGTGCCAGCGAGGTCGGAGCGGGGCGGACAGATACGCAGTATTTT
CASEVGAGRTDTQYF
>NA|NA|TRBJ1-2|TRBV29-1
TGCAGCGGATTCACAGGGTTCGATGGCTACACCTTC
CSGFTGFDGYTF
>TRBD1|NA|TRBJ1-6|TRBV2
TGTGCCAGCCGCGGGACAGGGTTGTACTATAATTCACCCCTCCACTTT
CASRGTGLYYNSPLHF
>NA|NA|TRBJ1-2|TRBV27
TGTGCCAGCAGTTTAGGGGGTAGCTATGGCTACACCTTC
CASSLGGSYGYTF
>TRBD2|NA|TRBJ2-3|TRBV6-1
TGTGCCAGCAGTGTTCTGGCGGGGGGGACAGATACGCAGTATTTT
CASSVLAGGTDTQYF
>NA|NA|TRBJ1-2|TRBV28
TGTGCCAGCAGTTTATCGGGGGGCGCTGGCTACACCTTC
CASSLSGGAGYTF
>TRBD1|NA|TRBJ1-6|TRBV5-1
TGCGCCAGCAGCCCGGGACAGGGGCCCTATAATTCACCCCTCCACTTT
CASSPGQGPYNSPLHF
>TRBD2|NA|TRBJ2-5|TRBV4-2
TGTGCCAGCAGCCCCTTGGCGGGGGGGCCCGGGGAGACCCAGTACTTC
CASSPLAGGPGETQYF
>NA|NA|TRBJ2-5|TRBV29-1
TGCAGCGTTGCGGAGGGGGAGACCCAGTACTTC
CSVAEGETQYF
>NA|NA|TRBJ2-7|TRBV30
TGTGCCTGGACCAATGGCAGGACCTACGAGCAGTACTTC
CAWTNGRTYEQYF
>NA|NA|TRBJ1-5|TRBV2
TGTGCCAGCAGCCTAGGGGGAGGCAATCAGCCCCAGCATTTT
CASSLGGGNQPQHF
>NA|NA|TRBJ1-1|TRBV29-1
TGCAGCGTGATACAGGTAACTGAAGCTTTCTTT
CSVIQVTEAFF
>NA|NA|TRBJ1-5|TRBV11-2
TGTGCCAGCAGCCCCAGGGCAGATTATAGCAATCAGCCCCAGCATTTT
CASSPRADYSNQPQHF
>NA|NA|TRBJ1-6|TRBV6-6
TGTGCCAGCAGTTACCGGACAGAAAATTCACCCCTCCACTTT
CASSYRTENSPLHF
>TRBD1|NA|TRBJ1-5|TRBV2
TGTGCCAGCAGTCGGCCTTTCGGACAGGGGAACCTCAATCAGCCCCAGCATTTT
CASSRPFGQGNLNQPQHF
>NA|NA|TRBJ2-4|TRBV7-2
TGTGCCAGCAGCCCACGGACAGCCCAAAACATTCAGTACTTC
CASSPRTAQNIQYF
>TRBD2|few|TRBJ2-7|TRBV10-2
TGCGCCAGCAGGCCGGGACTAGCGGGGGGGAAAGTTTCCTACGAGCAGTACTTC
CASRPGLAGGKVSYEQYF